Each of the 25 T cell receptor beta chains below was sequenced from the same sample in a study of T cells in Graves' hyperthyroidism and ophthalmopathy. Amplification targeted TCR beta CDR3 regions from RNA transcripts. HTBI primers were the set used in a first-round RT-PCR of the TCR CDR3. TCRdb passed the multiplex PCR reads through MiXCR, listing each CDR3 protein once. The table lists 600,000 to 800,000 distinct CDR3 sequences, roughly a third of them singletons. The sample comprised blood. The receptors stem from a woman aged 40 to 49 with Graves' hyperthyroidism.

This clonotype was picked up a small number of times. The chain joins TRBV7-6 to TRBJ2-7, with D perhaps matching TRBD2 (6 bases). V gave up 5 bases and J gave up 4 bases, with 15 bases separating them. CDR1 is SGHVS, CDR2 FNYEAQ, per germline. The CDR3 sequence is 14 residues long. CDR3 nucleotide sequence: TGTGCCAGCAGCCAAGATCTAGCGAGTTACGAGCAGTACTTC. It encodes CASSQDLASYEQYF. The variable domain in full, with the rest retrieved from reference TRBV7-6 and TRBJ2-7, is GAGVSQSPRYKVTKRGQDVALRCDPISGHVSLYWYRQALGQGPEFLTYFNYEAQQDKSGLPNDRFSAERPEGSISTLTIQRTEQRDSAMYRCASSQDLASYEQYFGPGTRLTVT.

The chain has TRBV7-2 and TRBJ2-7; 11 nucleotides agree with TRBD2. The assigned J gene may be wrong: the sequence end matches TRBJ2-1 better. The V gene's germline CDR1 is SGHTA and CDR2 FQGNSA. This CDR3 is built from 15 residues. The chain's CDR3 is CASTLAGGRTNEQFF. Here the CDR3 DNA reads TGTGCCAGCACATTAGCGGGGGGGCGGACAAATGAGCAGTTCTTC.

V usage is TRBV5-4 and J usage is TRBJ1-5; possible D gene TRBD1, 5 bases. CDR1 SGHNT and CDR2 YYREEE come from the germline V gene (reference sequence). The CDR3 is 15 amino acids. Trimming cost V 1 base and J 5 bases, with 13 bases left between them. The CDR3 DNA reads as TGTGCCAGCAGCTTGTTGACAGCGCGGCATCAGCCCCAGCATTTT. Encoded protein: CASSLLTARHQPQHF.

This clonotype was seen at least ten times. CDR3 DNA: TGTGCCAGCAGTTACTCCATCTTGGAAGAAAAACTGTTTTTT. It yields the protein CASSYSILEEKLFF. The chain recombines TRBV6-2 or TRBV6-3 with TRBJ1-4; the D is unclear. The CDR3 spans 14 residues. Trimming removed 0 bases at V and 8 bases at J, with 10 bases between. Germline V gene data show CDR1 as MNHEY and CDR2 as SVGEGT.

The rearrangement links TRBV29-1 to TRBJ1-2; TRBD1 matches 7 bases. The CDR3 sequence is 13 residues long. V gave up 0 bases and J gave up 8 bases; unmatched junction bases: 6. Germline V CDR1 and CDR2: SQVTM, ANQGSEA. CDR3 in amino acids: CSVEDDRANGYTF. The CDR3 DNA is TGCAGCGTTGAAGATGACAGGGCGAACGGCTACACCTTC.

This clonotype showed up many times. The genes are TRBV29-1 and TRBJ1-1; no firm D call. V was shortened by 7 bases and J by 4 bases, with 16 bases between the two germline ends. The CDR3 contains 13 residues. CDR1 and CDR2 from the germline V gene are SQVTM and ANQGSEA. The CDR3 protein is CSGWILPGTEAFF. Written as DNA, the CDR3 is TGCAGCGGTTGGATCCTTCCGGGCACTGAAGCTTTCTTT.

The table lists this clonotype with a few counts. This chain connects TRBV6-5 to TRBJ2-7; TRBD1 matches at 10 bases. Per the germline V gene, CDR1 is MNHEY and CDR2 is SVGAGI. V lost 11 bases to trimming and J lost 1 base; unmatched junction nucleotides: 5. The CDR3 covers 13 residues. CDR3 nucleotides: TGTGCCGCCGGGACAGGGGCGTCCTACGAGCAGTACTTC. Translated: CAAGTGASYEQYF.

This clonotype came up a few times. J is TRBJ2-7 and V is TRBV6-5, with D possibly being TRBD2 (5 bases). In germline, CDR1 is MNHEY, CDR2 SVGAGI. This CDR3 contains 15 residues. Trimming stripped 0 bases from V and 0 bases from J, with 9 bases between. The CDR3 sequence: CASSYSSGPSYEQYF. CDR3 DNA: TGTGCCAGCAGTTACTCGAGCGGCCCCTCCTACGAGCAGTACTTC.

This clonotype occurred a few times. The V and J genes are TRBV28 and TRBJ2-7; D gene unclear. The CDR3 extends over 13 amino acids. The V gene lost 6 bases and the J gene lost 3 bases, with 12 bases spanning the gap. Germline V lookup: CDR1 MDHEN, CDR2 SYDVKM. The DNA of the CDR3 is TGTGCCAGCAGGGGTCAGGAAATCTACGAGCAGTACTTC. Its protein product is CASRGQEIYEQYF.

As for this clonotype: A much larger clone lies one base from this, so it may be a read error. The V and J genes are TRBV2 and TRBJ1-2, with a weak D call TRBD1 (5 bases). CDR1 is SNHLY and CDR2 is FYNNEI in the germline V gene. The CDR3 loop spans 14 amino acids. CDR3 DNA sequence: TGTGCCGGCAGTGTTCAGGGCTCTACCTATGGCTACACCTTC. Its translation is CAGSVQGSTYGYTF.

Many counts were recorded for this clonotype. The CDR3 nucleotides are TGTGCCAGCAGCTTAGCCCCCTCGGGACTATTGGGGGAGACCCAGTACTTC. Residues: CASSLAPSGLLGETQYF. The J gene is TRBJ2-5, the V gene TRBV7-9; 7 bases align to TRBD2. This CDR3 is built from 17 residues. J lost 5 bases, V lost 0 bases, and 12 bases had no gene match. Germline V lookup: CDR1 SEHNR, CDR2 FQNEAQ (reference sequence).

This clonotype has ten or more counts. The V call is TRBV19, the J call TRBJ1-3; D ambiguous. This CDR3 has 13 amino acids. V lost 7 bases and J 1 base, leaving 8 bases between the germline ends. Germline loops: CDR1 LNHDA, CDR2 SQIVND (reference sequence). The CDR3 bases are TGTGCCAGTATCAGCAGTTCTGGAAACACCATATATTTT. Translating gives CASISSSGNTIYF.

At least ten counts were recorded for this clonotype. As DNA, the CDR3 is TGTGCCAGCAGCTTGGCCTTACAAGAGACCCAGTACTTC. It specifies CASSLALQETQYF. The chain recombines TRBV5-4 with TRBJ2-5; D not certain. The CDR3 consists of 13 residues. In germline, CDR1 is SGHNT, CDR2 YYREEE (reference sequence). Trimming left V 0 bases short and J 2 bases short, with 5 bases between.

The sample holds many counts of this clonotype. The chain is built from TRBV20-1 and TRBJ2-5, with D possibly TRBD2 on 6 matching bases. This CDR3 has 12 amino acids. V lost 4 bases, J lost 5 bases, and 11 bases lay in between. Germline V gene sequence: CDR1 DFQATT, CDR2 SNEGSKA (reference sequence). The CDR3 protein is CSATTSMETQYF. CDR3 bases: TGCAGTGCTACCACTAGCATGGAGACCCAGTACTTC.

In this sample, this clonotype turned up a few times. CDR3 bases: TGTGCCAGCAGACATGGACTCAACTCTGGAAACACCATATATTTT. This sequence encodes CASRHGLNSGNTIYF. V usage is TRBV6-5 and J usage is TRBJ1-3; D remains unclear. CDR1 is MNHEY and CDR2 is SVGAGI in the germline V gene. With 6 bases removed from V and 0 bases from J, the gap between germline ends came to 12 bases. The CDR3 extends over 15 amino acids.

Turning to this clonotype: Given a much more abundant clone one base away, this may be a read error. The rearrangement uses TRBV25-1 and TRBJ2-7; D unresolved. Between the trimmed V and J ends, which lost 6 bases and 5 bases, there was a span of 17 bases. This CDR3 comprises 14 residues. The germline V gene has CDR1 MGHDK and CDR2 SYGVNS. The CDR3 nucleotides read TGTGCCAGCAGCCTCGGTGGCGCCACCAACGAGCAGTACTTC. Protein sequence: CASSLGGATNEQYF.

The sample holds many counts of this clonotype. This chain connects TRBV20-1 to TRBJ1-6; D is uncertain. The CDR3 sequence is 14 residues long. Germline assignment: CDR1 DFQATT and CDR2 SNEGSKA (reference sequence). V was cut by 2 bases and J by 3 bases, with 8 bases left in between. As DNA, the CDR3 is TGCAGTGCTAGACTGGAAAGCTATAATTCACCCCTCCACTTT. Protein product: CSARLESYNSPLHF.

In its sample, this clonotype was seen many times. The chain recombines TRBV7-8 with TRBJ2-7, with D unclear. The CDR3 sequence is 14 residues long. V was clipped by 5 bases and J by 2 bases, with 13 bases between them. The germline V gene encodes CDR1 SGHVS and CDR2 FQNEAQ. The CDR3 coding sequence is TGTGCCAGCAGCCCCGTAGGCAGAACCTACGAGCAGTACTTC. Its translation is CASSPVGRTYEQYF.

This clonotype was recorded many times. This chain joins TRBV29-1 and TRBJ2-7; tentative D call: TRBD1 (6 bases). Trimming removed 6 bases at V and 6 bases at J, with 12 bases between. The CDR3 sequence is 11 residues long. The germline CDR1 and CDR2 sequences are SQVTM and ANQGSEA. CDR3 residues: CSVQGPCEQYF. Written as DNA, the CDR3 is TGCAGCGTACAGGGACCCTGCGAGCAGTACTTC.

The table lists this clonotype with many counts. The V and J genes are TRBV7-9 and TRBJ2-7; unclear D gene. Germline V gene lookup returns CDR1 SEHNR and CDR2 FQNEAQ (reference sequence). The length of the CDR3 is 11 residues. V lost 5 bases to trimming and J lost 7 bases, with 9 bases between them. The CDR3 DNA is TGTGCCAGCAGCGACCACATAGAGCAGTACTTC. Protein product: CASSDHIEQYF.

In this sample, this clonotype turned up many times. The gene calls are TRBV7-2 and TRBJ1-5; D remains unclear. This CDR3 comprises 13 residues. In germline, CDR1 is SGHTA, CDR2 FQGNSA. Trimming cost V 2 bases and J 7 bases, with 9 bases left between them. CDR3 bases: TGTGCCAGCAGCTTAACGAATGGACAGCCCCAGCATTTT. Protein sequence: CASSLTNGQPQHF.

This clonotype was seen ten or more times. The V and J genes are TRBV7-2 and TRBJ1-1, with D unclear. Per the germline V gene, CDR1 is SGHTA and CDR2 is FQGNSA. Trimming removed 5 bases from V and 1 base from J, with 8 bases in between. This CDR3 spans 13 amino acids. This chain's CDR3 is CASSQDKNTEAFF. As DNA, the CDR3 is TGTGCCAGCAGCCAAGACAAGAACACTGAAGCTTTCTTT.

This clonotype was observed many times. The chain is built from TRBV7-2 and TRBJ2-7; D possibly corresponds to TRBD1 (6 bases). CDR3 length: 15 residues. CDR1 and CDR2 (germline): SGHTA, FQGNSA. V lost 5 bases and J lost 3, with 17 bases in between. The CDR3 is CASSRRAGEIYEQYF. Here the CDR3 DNA reads TGTGCCAGCAGCCGCCGGGCAGGGGAAATCTACGAGCAGTACTTC.

This clonotype was seen a handful of times. V usage is TRBV9 and J usage is TRBJ2-5; tentative D call: TRBD2 (7 bases). This CDR3 contains 15 residues. CDR1 is SGDLS, CDR2 YYNGEE, per germline. Trimming stripped 0 bases from V and 5 bases from J, with 14 bases between. The CDR3 is CASSVGGRGGETQYF. The CDR3 DNA reads as TGTGCCAGCAGCGTAGGTGGGAGGGGGGGGGAGACCCAGTACTTC.

As concerns this clonotype: A much larger clone differs by one base, so this may be a read error. The chain couples TRBV7-2 to TRBJ1-6; the D is unclear. Germline V gene data show CDR1 as SGHTA and CDR2 as FQGNSA. The CDR3 consists of 15 residues. CDR3: CASSLVLGLGSPLRF. For the CDR3, the DNA is TGTGCCAGCAGCTTAGTCTTAGGGCTCGGTTCACCCCTCCGCTTT.